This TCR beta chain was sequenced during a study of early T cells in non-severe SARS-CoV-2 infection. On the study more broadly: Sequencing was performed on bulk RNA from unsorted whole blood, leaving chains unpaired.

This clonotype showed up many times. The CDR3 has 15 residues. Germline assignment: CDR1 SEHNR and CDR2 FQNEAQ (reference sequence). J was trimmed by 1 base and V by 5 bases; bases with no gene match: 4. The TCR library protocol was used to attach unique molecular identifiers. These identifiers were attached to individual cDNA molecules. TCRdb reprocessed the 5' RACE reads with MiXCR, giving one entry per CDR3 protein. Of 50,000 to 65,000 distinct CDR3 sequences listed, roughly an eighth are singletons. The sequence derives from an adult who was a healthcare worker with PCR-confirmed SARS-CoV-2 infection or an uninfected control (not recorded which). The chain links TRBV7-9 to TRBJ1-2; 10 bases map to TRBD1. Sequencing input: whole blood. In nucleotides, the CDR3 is TGTGCCAGCAGCGGGGGGACAGGGGTTAACTATGGCTACACCTTC. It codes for CASSGGTGVNYGYTF. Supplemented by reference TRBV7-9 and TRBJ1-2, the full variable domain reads DTGVSQNPRHKITKRGQNVTFRCDPISEHNRLYWYRQTLGQGPEFLTYFQNEAQLEKSRLLSDRFSAERPKGSFSTLEIQRTEQGDSAMYLCASSGGTGVNYGYTFGSGTRLTVV.